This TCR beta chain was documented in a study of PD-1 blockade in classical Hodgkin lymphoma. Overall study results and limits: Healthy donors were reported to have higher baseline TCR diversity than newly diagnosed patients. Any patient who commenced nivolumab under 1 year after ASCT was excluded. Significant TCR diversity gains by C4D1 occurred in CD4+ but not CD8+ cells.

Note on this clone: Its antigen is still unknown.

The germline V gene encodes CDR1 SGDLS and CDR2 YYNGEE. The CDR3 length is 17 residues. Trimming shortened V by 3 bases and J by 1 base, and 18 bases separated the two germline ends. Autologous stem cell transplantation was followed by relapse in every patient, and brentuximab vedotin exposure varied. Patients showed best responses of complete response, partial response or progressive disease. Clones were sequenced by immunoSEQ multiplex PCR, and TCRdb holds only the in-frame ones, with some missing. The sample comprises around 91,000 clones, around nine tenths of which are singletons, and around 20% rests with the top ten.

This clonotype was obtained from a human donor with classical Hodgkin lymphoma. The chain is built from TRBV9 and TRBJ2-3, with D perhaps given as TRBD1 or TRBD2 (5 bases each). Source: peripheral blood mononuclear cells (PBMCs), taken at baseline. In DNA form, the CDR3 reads TGTGCCAGCAGCGCATACCTCCCACTAGGGGGCACAGATACGCAGTATTTT. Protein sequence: CASSAYLPLGGTDTQYF.